This entry lists 18 T cell receptor beta chains sequenced from one sample in a study of technical replicates of blood from a few donors (dated by TCRdb to about 2017). Library creation used the immunoSEQ multiplex PCR assay. The clones in this table, taken by TCRdb from immuneACCESS, are in-frame only. Not every clone is retained; where verified, under half of the shortfall comes from an unresolved V gene, and the cause of the rest is unknown. For this sample there are approximately 76,000 clones; around 90% appear just once. The ten largest clones capture 0.25% of the sample. Sequenced: T cells isolated from PBMCs. These receptors originate from a human donor in good health.

V gene TRBV9 combines with J gene TRBJ1-4, with unresolved D. The germline V gene has CDR1 SGDLS and CDR2 YYNGEE. The ends were cut back, 3 bases at V and 6 bases at J, with 12 bases in the middle. This CDR3 spans 14 amino acids. CDR3: CASSGRQEDEKLFF. The DNA of the CDR3 is TGTGCCAGCAGCGGAAGGCAGGAGGATGAAAAACTGTTTTTT.

The chain carries TRBV11-2 and TRBJ2-7, with D possibly being TRBD1 (6 bases). Trimming took off 5 bases at V and 4 bases at J, with 21 bases between the two ends. The CDR3 extends over 16 amino acids. The V gene's germline CDR1 is SGHAT and CDR2 FQNNGV. This chain's CDR3 is CASSPRDTLSPYEQYF. CDR3 nucleotides: TGTGCCAGCAGCCCCCGGGACACCTTATCCCCGTACGAGCAGTACTTC.

This rearrangement joins TRBV9 to TRBJ2-3; D might be TRBD1 (5 bases). Trimming took off 3 bases at V and 6 bases at J, with 17 bases between the two ends. This CDR3 region has 15 residues. CDR1 is SGDLS and CDR2 is YYNGEE in the germline V gene. CDR3 DNA sequence: TGTGCCAGCAGCGCTCAGGGTCGAGGAATTGATACGCAGTATTTT. Encoded protein: CASSAQGRGIDTQYF.

The rearrangement links TRBV27 to TRBJ2-1; D unclear. The V and J ends lost 3 bases and 7 bases respectively, with 10 bases between them. CDR3 length equals 13 residues. The germline V gene has CDR1 MNHEY and CDR2 SMNVEV (reference sequence). Here the CDR3 DNA reads TGTGCCAGCAGTTTCTTAGACAATAATGAGCAGTTCTTC. As protein: CASSFLDNNEQFF.

The rearrangement links TRBV5-1 to TRBJ1-2; TRBD1 matches at 7 bases. Germline CDR1 and CDR2: SGHRS and YFSETQ. V dropped 2 bases and J dropped 2; count of bases not matched to a gene: 6. The CDR3 contains 15 residues. DNA of the CDR3: TGCGCCAGCAGCTTTGGAGACAGGGTGAACTATGGCTACACCTTC. Amino acids: CASSFGDRVNYGYTF.

The rearrangement links TRBV11-2 to TRBJ2-1, with 7 positions matching TRBD2. CDR1 and CDR2 from the germline V gene are SGHAT and FQNNGV. V was clipped by 4 bases and J by 6 bases; unmatched bases: 9. The CDR3 runs 15 residues. CDR3 bases: TGTGCCAGCAGCTCCCGGGGAGGGCCCCTCAATGAGCAGTTCTTC. Encoded protein: CASSSRGGPLNEQFF.

The V and J genes are TRBV7-6 and TRBJ2-7, with D unresolved. Germline V gives CDR1 SGHVS, CDR2 FNYEAQ. CDR3 length: 15 amino acids. The germline V and J ends were trimmed by 3 bases and 5 bases, with 17 bases remaining between them. CDR3 sequence reads: CASSFDVGTVHEQYF. The CDR3 bases are TGTGCCAGCAGCTTTGATGTAGGCACAGTACACGAGCAGTACTTC. Filled out from reference TRBV7-6 and TRBJ2-7, the complete variable domain reads GAGVSQSPRYKVTKRGQDVALRCDPISGHVSLYWYRQALGQGPEFLTYFNYEAQQDKSGLPNDRFSAERPEGSISTLTIQRTEQRDSAMYRCASSFDVGTVHEQYFGPGTRLTVT.

The chain employs TRBV18 and TRBJ1-1; TRBD1 matches 9 bases. CDR3 length: 16 amino acids. V shed 3 bases and J 0 bases; nucleotides not matched to a gene: 5. Germline V CDR1 and CDR2: KGHSH, LQKENI. The CDR3 sequence: CASSPRDRALNTEAFF. The CDR3 coding sequence is TGTGCCAGCTCACCTCGGGACAGGGCTTTGAACACTGAAGCTTTCTTT.

V usage is TRBV19 and J usage is TRBJ2-7; a weak D match, TRBD2 (5 bases). Trimming removed 3 bases from V and 0 bases from J, with 9 bases in between. The CDR3 runs 14 residues. In germline, CDR1 is LNHDA, CDR2 SQIVND (reference sequence). CDR3 in amino acids: CASSIPGSSYEQYF. DNA of the CDR3: TGTGCCAGTAGTATTCCGGGGTCCTCCTACGAGCAGTACTTC.

The rearrangement uses TRBV5-1 and TRBJ2-1; D is possibly TRBD1 (5 bases). Germline V CDR1 and CDR2: SGHRS, YFSETQ. This CDR3 spans 13 amino acids. The germline V and J ends were trimmed by 2 bases and 8 bases, with 11 bases remaining between them. The CDR3 nucleotides read TGCGCCAGCAGCTTTCAGGGATCGGATGAGCAGTTCTTC. Amino acid sequence: CASSFQGSDEQFF.

The J gene is TRBJ2-7, the V gene TRBV28, with 9 bases identical to TRBD1. Germline CDR1 is MDHEN and CDR2 is SYDVKM. The CDR3 contains 13 residues. The trim removed 6 bases at V and 2 bases at J, leaving 2 bases unmatched. This CDR3 reads CASSRQGAYEQYF. The CDR3 DNA is TGTGCCAGCAGCCGACAGGGGGCCTACGAGCAGTACTTC.

The rearrangement links TRBV5-1 to TRBJ2-7; tentative D call: TRBD2 (6 bases). Between the trimmed V and J ends, which lost 0 bases and 2 bases, there was a span of 9 bases. Germline V gene lookup returns CDR1 SGHRS and CDR2 YFSETQ. The CDR3 covers 14 residues. The CDR3: CASSLARGTYEQYF. The CDR3 DNA reads as TGCGCCAGCAGCTTGGCCCGCGGGACCTACGAGCAGTACTTC.

This sequence joins TRBV11-1 and TRBJ1-2; possibly TRBD1 for D (5 bases). CDR3 length: 15 residues. CDR1 and CDR2 from the germline V gene are SGHAT and FQDESV (reference sequence). V lost 2 bases to trimming and J lost 1 base, with 11 bases between them. CDR3 in DNA: TGTGCCAGCAGCTTATCTTCCAGGGATAACTATGGCTACACCTTC. Its protein is CASSLSSRDNYGYTF.

The rearrangement links TRBV7-7 to TRBJ2-1; 13 bases are shared with TRBD2. V was pared by 5 bases and J by 6 bases, with 7 bases of the junction left unmatched. There are 16 residues in the CDR3. Germline values: CDR1 SSHAT, CDR2 FNYEAQ (reference sequence). The CDR3 nucleotides read TGTGCCAGCAGCAAATGGACTAGCGGGAGTCCCAATGAGCAGTTCTTC. Encoded protein: CASSKWTSGSPNEQFF. Based on the CDR3 plus reference TRBV7-7 and TRBJ2-1, the full variable domain is GAGVSQSPRYKVTKRGQDVTLRCDPISSHATLYWYQQALGQGPEFLTYFNYEAQPDKSGLPSDRFSAERPEGSISTLTIQRTEQRDSAMYRCASSKWTSGSPNEQFFGPGTRLTVL.

This chain joins TRBV27 and TRBJ1-1, with a weak D call TRBD1 (5 bases). Trimming took 0 bases from V and 3 from J, leaving 11 bases between them. Germline V gene sequence: CDR1 MNHEY, CDR2 SMNVEV (reference sequence). The CDR3 has 15 residues. The CDR3 DNA is TGTGCCAGCAGTTTATCGACCAGGGCTTACACTGAAGCTTTCTTT. Its protein product is CASSLSTRAYTEAFF.

This clone has just one count. The V and J genes are TRBV5-1 and TRBJ1-4; TRBD1 matches 7 bases. This CDR3 comprises 14 residues. V lost 1 base and J lost 6; bases outside the gene matches: 3. Germline V gene lookup returns CDR1 SGHRS and CDR2 YFSETQ. CDR3 DNA: TGCGCCAGCAGCTTGACGACAGGGCATGAAAAACTGTTTTTT. It specifies CASSLTTGHEKLFF.

The chain carries TRBV10-1 and TRBJ1-2; 8 bases map to TRBD1. CDR1 and CDR2 (germline): WNHNN, SYGVQD (reference sequence). The CDR3 is made up of 14 amino acids. Trimming cost V 4 bases and J 4 bases; bases outside gene matches: 5. In DNA, the CDR3 is TGCGCCAGCAGTGCAGGACAGGGCGGCTATGGCTACACCTTC. It yields the protein CASSAGQGGYGYTF.

The V call is TRBV21-1, the J call TRBJ1-1; the table calls TRBD1, which could not be checked here. TRBV21-1 is a pseudogene locus. CDR3 length equals 15 residues. CDR3 coding DNA: TGTGCCAGCAGCAAAGGGACAGGGGTGAACACTGAAGCTTTCTTT. Residues: CASSKGTGVNTEAFF.